What follows is one T cell receptor (beta chain) and its context. Its antigen is as yet unknown. The data are from a study of B cell selection in AIRE deficiency. Study processing details: Pooled Tregs gave about 5.65x10^4 patient and some 90,000 donor TCRbeta sequences. Repertoires were generated with immunoSEQ multiplex PCR, while TCRdb's copy carries only in-frame clones and drops some. V and J calls and clone size are as listed in that table; D and trimming were resolved from the DNA. The data hold 20,000 or so clones, with about 90% observed a single time. Whole-study findings and limits: Of a few thousand shared Treg TCRbeta sequences, about 32% were healthy-only, around 10% patient-only.

Regulatory T cells were sorted as CD4+CD25hiCD127low/negative. The germline CDR1 and CDR2 sequences are MDHEN and SYDVKM. With V trimmed by 7 bases and J by 3 bases, 3 bases remained unmatched. The CDR3 spans 13 residues. The sequence derives from a human donor in good health. Material: CD4+CD25+ Tregs sorted from PBMCs. This chain connects TRBV28 to TRBJ2-1; 7 bases agree with TRBD1. The CDR3 DNA is TGTGCCAGCAACCGGGACAGCTACAATGAGCAGTTCTTC. It is translated as CASNRDSYNEQFF.